Presented here are 28 T cell receptor beta chains from one specimen sequenced in a study of blood T cell repertoires in COVID-19. Using immunoSEQ multiplex PCR, the repertoire was profiled, and TCRdb retains in-frame clones only, with some absent. This sample has 150,000 or so clones, with roughly 82% found just once. The sample comprised peripheral blood. Receptors were obtained from a human donor with acute or convalescent COVID-19. The donor label of this sample is uncertain.

CDR3 bases: TGCGCCAGCAGCTTGGGTATTGGGGCCAACGTCCTGACTTTC. It is translated as CASSLGIGANVLTF. The V call is TRBV5-1, the J call TRBJ2-6; D is unclear. Trimming stripped 0 bases from V and 3 bases from J, with 4 bases between. CDR1 is SGHRS, CDR2 YFSETQ, per germline. The CDR3 contains 14 residues. Full variable domain (rest looked up from reference TRBV5-1 and TRBJ2-6): KAGVTQTPRYLIKTRGQQVTLSCSPISGHRSVSWYQQTPGQGLQFLFEYFSETQRNKGNFPGRFSGRQFSNSRSEMNVSTLELGDSALYLCASSLGIGANVLTFGAGSRLTVL.

This clone came up once. The CDR3 here is CASSQGDTANEKLFF. The CDR3 nucleotides read TGTGCCAGCAGCCAAGGGGACACAGCTAATGAAAAACTGTTTTTT. The chain joins TRBV3-1 (or the pseudogene TRBV3-2) to TRBJ1-4, with D possibly TRBD1 on 6 matching bases. The CDR3 is 15 amino acids. Germline V CDR1 and CDR2: LGHDT, YNNKEL (reference sequence). Trimming shortened V by 1 base and J by 3 bases, and 9 bases separated the two germline ends.

The chain is built from TRBV6-2 or TRBV6-3 and TRBJ1-2, with 7 positions matching TRBD1. The J segment lost 5 bases and the V segment lost 6 bases, leaving 18 bases of the junction unmatched. The germline V gene encodes CDR1 MNHEY and CDR2 SVGEGT. The CDR3 totals 17 residues. The CDR3 region is CASSLHPTAGTVYGYTF. The CDR3 nucleotides read TGTGCCAGCAGCCTACACCCTACAGCCGGGACAGTATATGGCTACACCTTC.

The chain recombines TRBV6-5 with TRBJ2-7; 9 nucleotides match TRBD2. The CDR3 extends over 14 amino acids. CDR1 and CDR2 from the germline V gene are MNHEY and SVGAGI. J was trimmed by 2 bases and V by 3 bases; bases with no gene match: 2. The CDR3 reads CASSYERGAYEQYF. The DNA of the CDR3 is TGTGCCAGCAGTTATGAGCGGGGGGCCTACGAGCAGTACTTC.

This clone was detected a few times. The chain joins TRBV5-4 to TRBJ2-1; 10 positions match TRBD1. Germline V CDR1 and CDR2: SGHNT, YYREEE (reference sequence). The CDR3 runs to 15 residues. Losses at the gene ends were 6 bases for V and 8 bases for J; bases not matched to a gene: 11. CDR3 in amino acids: CASNIRTGGLDEQFF. The CDR3 DNA follows: TGTGCCAGCAACATAAGGACAGGGGGGTTGGATGAGCAGTTCTTC.

This rearrangement joins TRBV7-2 to TRBJ2-3; a possible D gene is TRBD2 (5 bases). The CDR3 totals 17 residues. Germline CDR1 reads SGHTA; CDR2 reads FQGNSA. Trimming cost V 3 bases and J 2 bases, with 18 bases left between them. In DNA form, the CDR3 reads TGTGCCAGCAGCTTGCTCCCACACGGGGTTCCCACAGATACGCAGTATTTT. This sequence encodes CASSLLPHGVPTDTQYF.

This chain uses TRBV6-1 with TRBJ1-1, with 7 bases lining up with TRBD1. Germline loops: CDR1 MNHNS, CDR2 SASEGT. The CDR3 length is 16 residues. The V gene end was trimmed by 0 bases and the J gene end by 5 bases; junction bases not matched to a gene: 9. The CDR3 nucleotides are TGTGCCAGCAGTGAAGCAGTTCCAGGGGGTTGGACTGAAGCTTTCTTT. Amino acid sequence: CASSEAVPGGWTEAFF.

This chain joins TRBV10-3 and TRBJ1-4, with 10 nucleotides matching TRBD1. V shed 2 bases, J shed 8 bases, and the junction held 2 bases outside the gene matches. Looked up from germline, CDR1 is ENHRY and CDR2 is SYGVKD. The CDR3 spans 14 residues. The CDR3 DNA follows: TGTGCCATCAGTGAGGGGACAGGGGACGAAAAACTGTTTTTT. It translates to CAISEGTGDEKLFF.

The gene calls are TRBV27 and TRBJ1-3; perhaps TRBD1 as D (5 bases). Trimming took 5 bases from V and 0 from J, leaving 11 bases between them. Germline V gene sequence: CDR1 MNHEY, CDR2 SMNVEV (reference sequence). CDR3 length: 15 amino acids. CDR3 nucleotides: TGTGCCAGCAGTCGAACAGGTTTCTCTGGAAACACCATATATTTT. As protein: CASSRTGFSGNTIYF.

CDR3 loop: CASSPRTGKNSGYTF. CDR3 DNA sequence: TGTGCCAGCTCCCCCAGGACAGGGAAGAATTCTGGCTACACCTTC. The chain joins TRBV18 to TRBJ1-2, with TRBD1 matching 8 bases. This CDR3 region has 15 residues. Per the germline V gene, CDR1 is KGHSH and CDR2 is LQKENI. The V gene end was trimmed by 6 bases and the J gene end by 7 bases; junction bases not matched to a gene: 13.

This clone was observed a handful of times. The chain links TRBV5-1 to TRBJ1-3, with TRBD1 as a possible D gene (6 bases). Germline assignment: CDR1 SGHRS and CDR2 YFSETQ. The CDR3 has 16 amino acids. V lost 1 base and J lost 2, with 13 bases in between. The CDR3 coding sequence is TGCGCCAGCAGCTTGACCGGGACAACAGCTGGAAACACCATATATTTT. Translated, it gives CASSLTGTTAGNTIYF.

The V gene is TRBV6-6, the J gene TRBJ1-4; D not certain. Germline CDR1 is MNHNY and CDR2 is SVGAGI (reference sequence). This CDR3 region has 14 residues. The ends were cut back, 6 bases at V and 2 bases at J, with 10 bases in the middle. CDR3 region: CASSIQFTNEKLFF. The CDR3 nucleotides read TGTGCCAGCAGCATACAGTTTACTAATGAAAAACTGTTTTTT.

V gene TRBV19 combines with J gene TRBJ1-2, with no clear D. The germline V gene has CDR1 LNHDA and CDR2 SQIVND (reference sequence). The CDR3 contains 14 residues. Trimming pared 3 bases from V and 4 bases from J, leaving 12 bases between. CDR3 protein: CASSMAAAIYGYTF. In nucleotides, the CDR3 is TGTGCCAGTAGTATGGCGGCCGCAATCTATGGCTACACCTTC.

This chain connects TRBV4-3 to TRBJ2-7; 8 bases are shared with TRBD2. Germline CDR1 LGHNA, CDR2 YSLEER. This CDR3 is built from 15 residues. Trimming removed 4 bases from V and 4 bases from J; junction bases left unmatched: 9. The CDR3 region has the DNA TGCGCCAGCAGCCTCCAGCAGGCGGGGGGATACGAGCAGTACTTC. Its translation is CASSLQQAGGYEQYF.

The V gene is TRBV6-5, the J gene TRBJ1-6; D may be TRBD1 (5 bases). Germline loops: CDR1 MNHEY, CDR2 SVGAGI. This CDR3 spans 15 amino acids. V lost 6 bases to trimming and J lost 7 bases, with 16 bases between them. The CDR3 spells CASSRGTFENSPLHF. DNA for the CDR3: TGTGCCAGCAGCCGCGGGACGTTCGAAAATTCACCCCTCCACTTT.

The chain recombines TRBV2 with TRBJ1-2; D possibly corresponds to TRBD1 (6 bases). Per germline, CDR1 SNHLY and CDR2 FYNNEI. The CDR3 runs 14 residues. V lost 5 bases, J lost 8 bases, and 18 bases lay in between. The CDR3 DNA is TGTGCCAGCAGTACCGGGACAAGAAGTCGGGGCTACACCTTC. It codes for CASSTGTRSRGYTF.

The chain employs TRBV7-9 and TRBJ1-2; possibly TRBD1 for D (6 bases). The germline gives CDR1 SEHNR, CDR2 FQNEAQ (reference sequence). This CDR3 is built from 15 residues. V gave up 2 bases and J gave up 0 bases, with 10 bases separating them. CDR3: CASSLKGEANYGYTF. CDR3 in DNA: TGTGCCAGCAGCTTAAAGGGGGAAGCTAACTATGGCTACACCTTC.

The chain carries TRBV7-9 and TRBJ2-2; 9 bases map to TRBD1. Germline V CDR1 and CDR2: SEHNR, FQNEAQ (reference sequence). The CDR3 spans 16 residues. V lost 4 bases to trimming and J lost 6 bases; unmatched junction nucleotides: 9. The CDR3 region is CASSSHGGTGSGELFF. The CDR3 DNA is TGTGCCAGCAGCTCCCATGGCGGGACAGGGTCCGGGGAGCTGTTTTTT.

The chain combines TRBV10-1 with TRBJ1-1; a weak D match, TRBD1 (5 bases). Looked up from germline, CDR1 is WNHNN and CDR2 is SYGVQD (reference sequence). V lost 2 bases and J 4 bases, leaving 8 bases between the germline ends. The CDR3 contains 13 residues. The CDR3: CASSETGGTEAFF. DNA for the CDR3: TGCGCCAGCAGTGAGACGGGGGGCACTGAAGCTTTCTTT.

This clone was observed a single time. The same CDR3 also results from other DNA sequences found in this sample. The chain combines TRBV5-1 with TRBJ1-4; 7 nucleotides align to TRBD1. With 3 bases clipped from V and 2 bases from J, the junction kept 1 base outside the gene matches. Germline CDR1 and CDR2: SGHRS and YFSETQ. The CDR3 is 14 residues long. CDR3 in DNA: TGCGCCAGCAGCTCGACAGGGACTAATGAAAAACTGTTTTTT. Protein sequence: CASSSTGTNEKLFF.

The rearrangement links TRBV6-5 to TRBJ2-7; 8 bases are a match to TRBD2. In germline, CDR1 is MNHEY, CDR2 SVGAGI. The J segment lost 7 bases and the V segment lost 10 bases, leaving 12 bases of the junction unmatched. There are 13 residues in the CDR3. CDR3 nucleotide sequence: TGTGCCATCATAGATGCGTCTAGCGGGGAGCAGTACTTC. It specifies CAIIDASSGEQYF.

V is TRBV11-2 and J is TRBJ2-7, with D perhaps matching TRBD2 (5 bases). The CDR3 is made up of 16 amino acids. Looked up from germline, CDR1 is SGHAT and CDR2 is FQNNGV. With 2 bases removed from V and 0 bases from J, the gap between germline ends came to 14 bases. The CDR3 DNA sequence: TGTGCCAGCAGCTTAAGTGGGAGCCGCTACTCCTACGAGCAGTACTTC. Its translation is CASSLSGSRYSYEQYF.

The J gene is TRBJ2-5, the V gene TRBV3-1 (or the pseudogene TRBV3-2); 7 bases are a match to TRBD2. The length of the CDR3 is 14 residues. The V gene's germline CDR1 is LGHDT and CDR2 YNNKEL (reference sequence). With 5 bases clipped from V and 2 bases from J, the junction kept 5 bases outside the gene matches. The CDR3 DNA reads TGTGCCAGCAGCGTCGGGACTATACAAGAGACCCAGTACTTC. This encodes CASSVGTIQETQYF.

The chain has TRBV12-5 and TRBJ2-7; TRBD2 agrees at 14 bases. The CDR3 is made up of 15 amino acids. V shed 4 bases, J shed 5 bases, and the junction held 4 bases outside the gene matches. Germline assignment: CDR1 LGHNT and CDR2 FRNRAP. The DNA for the CDR3 is TGTGCTAGTGGTTCGACTAGCGGGGGGGCCAACGAGCAGTACTTC. As protein: CASGSTSGGANEQYF. Using reference TRBV12-5 and TRBJ2-7 for the parts outside the CDR3, the full variable domain is DARVTQTPRHKVTEMGQEVTMRCQPILGHNTVFWYRQTMMQGLELLAYFRNRAPLDDSGMPKDRFSAEMPDATLATLKIQPSEPRDSAVYFCASGSTSGGANEQYFGPGTRLTVT.

A single count supports this clone. The V and J genes are TRBV10-3 and TRBJ2-3; TRBD2 matches at 9 bases. The germline CDR1 and CDR2 sequences are ENHRY and SYGVKD. V was pared by 10 bases and J by 4 bases, with 15 bases of the junction left unmatched. The CDR3 is made up of 16 amino acids. CDR3 sequence (DNA): TGTGCCACGGGGGCTAGCGGGGCCCGTCGCGCAGATACGCAGTATTTT. Protein sequence: CATGASGARRADTQYF.

This rearrangement joins TRBV6-5 to TRBJ1-1, with TRBD1 matching over 12 bases. Germline CDR1 reads MNHEY; CDR2 reads SVGAGI. Trimming removed 5 bases from V and 11 bases from J; junction bases left unmatched: 9. CDR3 length equals 14 residues. Here the CDR3 DNA reads TGTGCCAGCAGTCACCGGGACAGGGGGCCCGGTGCTTTCTTT. This translates into CASSHRDRGPGAFF.

The V gene is TRBV7-2, the J gene TRBJ2-2; 7 nucleotides agree with TRBD2. There are 14 residues in the CDR3. CDR1 and CDR2 from the germline V gene are SGHTA and FQGNSA. The V segment lost 5 bases and the J segment 7 bases; nucleotides outside the gene matches: 7. CDR3 in DNA: TGTGCCAGCAGCCCGGCGGGGGTCGGCGGGGAGCTGTTTTTT. Residues: CASSPAGVGGELFF.

The chain joins TRBV3-1 (or the pseudogene TRBV3-2) to TRBJ1-1, with TRBD1 matching over 8 bases. CDR3 length: 15 amino acids. The V gene's germline CDR1 is LGHDT and CDR2 YNNKEL (reference sequence). V gave up 1 base and J gave up 2 bases; unmatched junction bases: 3. The CDR3 sequence is CASSQGGTGNTEAFF. CDR3 nucleotides: TGTGCCAGCAGCCAAGGCGGGACAGGCAACACTGAAGCTTTCTTT.